This T cell receptor (beta chain) was documented in a study of identical twins. Study results and limitations: Excess sharing between twins was weaker in beta out-of-frame sequences.

Template switching created a universal primer site, and the cDNA included unique molecular identifiers. TCRdb analysed the 5' RACE reads with MiXCR anew, one entry per CDR3 protein. There are about 730,000 distinct CDR3 sequences in the sample; roughly 20% occur only once, and roughly 4% lies in the top ten. Germline CDR1 reads MNHEY; CDR2 reads SVGAGI. The junction had 8 bases not matched to a gene; V was cut back by 2 bases and J by 5 bases. The CDR3 is 16 amino acids. On this clonotype itself: Its antigen remains unknown.

These data also formed part of another study, on T cells expressing NK-cell markers. That study reports: Sorting was limited to alpha-beta TCR-expressing T cells with an anti-gamma-delta TCR antibody in several experiments. Whether expanded NKG2C+ T cell clones were HCMV specific stayed uncertain.

The chain recombines TRBV6-5 with TRBJ2-1; the match to TRBD2 covers 8 bases. The sequence was obtained from a woman aged 18-35 years in good health. Input material: PBMCs. CDR3 sequence (DNA): TGTGCCAGCAGTTACCCTCCCAGCGGGGGCAACAATGAGCAGTTCTTC. Protein: CASSYPPSGGNNEQFF.